This entry lists 17 T cell receptor beta chains sequenced from one sample in a study of T-cell memory formation after mild COVID-19. TCRdb re-called the 5' RACE reads through MiXCR, storing one row per CDR3 protein. This sample has about 360,000 distinct CDR3 sequences, with approximately 14% found just once. The sequenced material came from PBMCs or a T cell subset sorted from them (not recorded which). These receptors were collected from a man aged 18 to 35 who had mild COVID-19 (a few samples of this study predate the infection). Cell type and time point are not known.

This clonotype was seen a handful of times. The chain carries TRBV12-3 or TRBV12-4 and TRBJ2-2, with D perhaps matching TRBD1 (5 bases). V lost 5 bases, J lost 8 bases, and 9 bases lay in between. The CDR3 has 12 amino acids. The DNA for the CDR3 is TGTGCCAGCAGTCTCAAGGGGGGGGAGCTGTTTTTT. Translated: CASSLKGGELFF.

This sequence joins TRBV5-1 and TRBJ2-7; TRBD1 is a possible D gene (6 bases). Trimming took off 0 bases at V and 2 bases at J, with 12 bases between the two ends. The germline CDR1 and CDR2 sequences are SGHRS and YFSETQ. CDR3 length equals 15 residues. This CDR3 is CASSLGEPGAYEQYF. CDR3 nucleotide sequence: TGCGCCAGCAGCTTGGGAGAACCAGGGGCCTACGAGCAGTACTTC.

This clonotype was counted a few times. The chain carries TRBV18 and TRBJ1-2; D is undetermined. This CDR3 contains 11 residues. Germline CDR1 KGHSH, CDR2 LQKENI. Trimming shortened V by 2 bases and J by 8 bases, and 6 bases separated the two germline ends. This chain's CDR3 is CASSPSFGYTF. The CDR3 nucleotides are TGTGCCAGCTCACCATCCTTCGGCTACACCTTC.

This clonotype was counted many times. The V gene is TRBV5-1, the J gene TRBJ2-2; TRBD2 matches 9 bases. Trimming removed 4 bases from V and 3 bases from J; junction bases left unmatched: 4. There are 15 residues in the CDR3. CDR1 SGHRS and CDR2 YFSETQ come from the germline V gene. CDR3 protein: CASSLVAGDTGELFF. CDR3 DNA sequence: TGCGCCAGCAGCCTGGTAGCGGGGGACACCGGGGAGCTGTTTTTT.

This clonotype showed up just a few times. The J gene is TRBJ2-1, the V gene TRBV9; possible D gene TRBD2, 6 bases. The CDR3 is 14 residues long. The germline CDR1 and CDR2 sequences are SGDLS and YYNGEE. V was pared by 2 bases and J by 5 bases, with 11 bases between. The CDR3 nucleotides are TGTGCCAGCAGCGTTCTAGGACTAAACAATGAGCAGTTCTTC. Its protein is CASSVLGLNNEQFF. The whole variable domain, filled in from reference TRBV9 and TRBJ2-1, reads DSGVTQTPKHLITATGQRVTLRCSPRSGDLSVYWYQQSLDQGLQFLIQYYNGEERAKGNILERFSAQQFPDLHSELNLSSLELGDSALYFCASSVLGLNNEQFFGPGTRLTVL.

The chain has TRBV5-1 and TRBJ2-6; D is ambiguous. The germline V gene encodes CDR1 SGHRS and CDR2 YFSETQ. V was clipped by 0 bases and J by 12 bases, with 10 bases between them. This CDR3 spans 13 amino acids. The CDR3 here is CASSLDPGSVLTF. The CDR3 DNA reads TGCGCCAGCAGCTTGGATCCAGGATCCGTCCTGACTTTC. Drawing the rest from reference TRBV5-1 and TRBJ2-6, the complete variable domain is KAGVTQTPRYLIKTRGQQVTLSCSPISGHRSVSWYQQTPGQGLQFLFEYFSETQRNKGNFPGRFSGRQFSNSRSEMNVSTLELGDSALYLCASSLDPGSVLTFGAGSRLTVL.

V gene TRBV7-9 combines with J gene TRBJ2-3, with D perhaps matching TRBD1 (5 bases). CDR1 is SEHNR, CDR2 FQNEAQ, per germline (reference sequence). Trimming stripped 7 bases from V and 2 bases from J, with 10 bases between. The CDR3 totals 13 residues. This CDR3 reads CASNYRPTDTQYF. In DNA form, the CDR3 reads TGTGCCAGCAACTACAGGCCCACAGATACGCAGTATTTT.

This clonotype showed up just a few times. The J gene is TRBJ2-1, the V gene TRBV7-6, with TRBD1 as a possible D gene (6 bases). The V end lost 1 base, the J end lost 3 bases, and 13 bases lay between the germline ends. This CDR3 has 16 residues. Germline V gene sequence: CDR1 SGHVS, CDR2 FNYEAQ. The chain's CDR3 is CASSLVRGGLYNEQFF. Written as DNA, the CDR3 is TGTGCCAGCAGCTTAGTGAGAGGGGGTCTCTACAATGAGCAGTTCTTC.

This clonotype turned up a few times. V gene TRBV20-1 combines with J gene TRBJ2-3, with 9 bases matching TRBD2. Germline CDR1 is DFQATT and CDR2 is SNEGSKA (reference sequence). The V and J ends lost 5 bases and 3 bases, in that order; junction bases with no gene match: 9. The CDR3 extends over 15 amino acids. CDR3 protein: CSARPLAGGTDTQYF. CDR3 DNA: TGCAGTGCTCGACCCCTTGCGGGGGGGACAGATACGCAGTATTTT.

The gene calls are TRBV9 and TRBJ2-1; D tentatively fits TRBD1 or TRBD2 (5 bases each). From germline, CDR1 is SGDLS and CDR2 YYNGEE. V was cut by 0 bases and J by 4 bases, with 8 bases left in between. The CDR3 length is 14 residues. The CDR3 here is CASSVAGLYNEQFF. CDR3 DNA: TGTGCCAGCAGCGTAGCGGGGCTATACAATGAGCAGTTCTTC.

This clonotype has more than one count but fewer than ten. The V and J genes are TRBV20-1 and TRBJ1-2; TRBD1 is a possible D gene (5 bases). Germline V gives CDR1 DFQATT, CDR2 SNEGSKA (reference sequence). Trimming removed 0 bases from V and 8 bases from J, with 25 bases in between. The CDR3 is made up of 17 amino acids. DNA of the CDR3: TGCAGTGCTAGAGACTGGAGGCAGGGTGTTGATTCTCGCGGCTACACCTTC. Translation: CSARDWRQGVDSRGYTF.

The chain has TRBV7-9 and TRBJ1-6; TRBD1 might be the D (6 bases). V gave up 8 bases and J gave up 10 bases, with 15 bases separating them. From germline, CDR1 is SEHNR and CDR2 FQNEAQ (reference sequence). The CDR3 contains 13 residues. The CDR3 reads CASGSERGSPLHF. As DNA, the CDR3 is TGTGCCAGCGGGTCCGAAAGGGGGTCACCCCTCCACTTT.

This clonotype appeared many times. V is TRBV5-4 and J is TRBJ2-5, with D unresolved. The germline V and J ends were trimmed by 2 bases and 5 bases, with 7 bases remaining between them. Germline loops: CDR1 SGHNT, CDR2 YYREEE (reference sequence). The CDR3 loop spans 12 amino acids. The CDR3 DNA reads TGTGCCAGCAGCTTATTGTTGGAGACCCAGTACTTC. Amino acid sequence: CASSLLLETQYF.

The genes are TRBV29-1 and TRBJ2-7, with D possibly TRBD2 on 7 matching bases. Germline assignment: CDR1 SQVTM and CDR2 ANQGSEA. The CDR3 sequence is 13 residues long. Trimming shortened V by 5 bases and J by 5 bases, and 16 bases separated the two germline ends. In DNA form, the CDR3 reads TGCAGCGTTCGCGGGGGCAGGGATCACGAGCAGTACTTC. Protein product: CSVRGGRDHEQYF.

This clonotype was seen a few times. The V gene is TRBV19, the J gene TRBJ2-1; 9 positions match TRBD1. V lost 6 bases, J lost 5 bases, and 11 bases stayed unmatched. The CDR3 totals 16 residues. CDR1 and CDR2 (germline): LNHDA, SQIVND (reference sequence). CDR3: CASSSSDRGLHNEQFF. As DNA, the CDR3 is TGTGCCAGTAGCTCCTCGGACAGGGGCCTCCACAATGAGCAGTTCTTC.

This clonotype was counted many times. The genes are TRBV4-1 and TRBJ2-2, with unresolved D. CDR1 is MGHRA, CDR2 YSYEKL, per germline. The CDR3 is 16 amino acids. V was clipped by 0 bases and J by 0 bases, with 8 bases between them. The CDR3 nucleotides are TGCGCCAGCAGCCAAGAAGGCAGTCCGAACACCGGGGAGCTGTTTTTT. It translates to CASSQEGSPNTGELFF.

J is TRBJ1-2 and V is TRBV24-1, with a possible D match to TRBD1 (5 bases). This CDR3 is 13 amino acids long. Germline lookup yields CDR1 KGHDR and CDR2 SFDVKD. Trimming took 5 bases from V and 2 from J, leaving 8 bases between them. The CDR3 here is CATSVDRNYGYTF. CDR3 bases: TGTGCCACCAGTGTCGACAGAAACTATGGCTACACCTTC.